The following is a TCR beta chain sequence with its context. Its specificity is not known. V gave up 2 bases and J gave up 3 bases; unmatched junction bases: 4. The CDR3 length is 16 residues. Germline CDR1 and CDR2: MNHEY and SVGAGI. This record belongs to a study of T cell responses to AZD1222 COVID-19 vaccine. The assay was immunoSEQ multiplex PCR, and TCRdb's table has in-frame clones only and misses some. The sample consists of some 96,000 clones, just under 90% of them appearing once. Study outcomes and limitations: When two AZD1222 doses had been given, Spike-specific TCR breadth and depth rose. Vaccine-related CD4 TCRs covered spike, predominating at 160-218 and 743-854. It should be noted that donors were predominantly white British and more often female, and clonal diversity was possibly underestimated.

This rearrangement joins TRBV6-5 to TRBJ2-7; 13 bases agree with TRBD2. The input for sequencing was peripheral blood, taken on day 0 of AZD1222 vaccination. This clonotype was sampled from an adult in good health. The CDR3 DNA follows: TGTGCCAGCAGTTACCCCGGACTAGCGGGAGACTACGAGCAGTACTTC. Translating it yields CASSYPGLAGDYEQYF.